These 27 T cell receptor beta chains share one sample of origin, sequenced in a study of OX40 agonist ivuxolimab in advanced cancers. Only in-frame clones appear in the TCRdb table, and some are missing; sequencing was by immunoSEQ multiplex PCR. Of about 70,000 clones listed, 82% are singletons. Material: CD4+ or CD8+ T cells sorted from blood, obtained in a trial of the OX40 agonist ivuxolimab. The receptors derive from an adult with an advanced solid tumor such as melanoma, head and neck, liver or kidney cancer.

V gene TRBV28 combines with J gene TRBJ2-1; perhaps TRBD2 as D (6 bases). Germline V gene lookup returns CDR1 MDHEN and CDR2 SYDVKM. CDR3 length: 16 residues. Trimming took 6 bases from V and 0 from J, leaving 15 bases between them. Written as DNA, the CDR3 is TGTGCCAGCAGCGGCAAGCGGGCTAGCTCCTACAATGAGCAGTTCTTC. Amino acid sequence: CASSGKRASSYNEQFF.

This clone was observed a handful of times. This sequence joins TRBV5-6 and TRBJ1-1, with a possible D match to TRBD1 (5 bases). This CDR3 has 11 residues. Between the trimmed V and J ends, which lost 2 bases and 6 bases, there was a span of 5 bases. Germline-derived CDR1 and CDR2 are SGHDT and YYEEEE. The CDR3 nucleotides read TGTGCCAGCAGCTTCAGGGCTGAAGCTTTCTTT. This translates into CASSFRAEAFF.

The chain recombines TRBV11-2 with TRBJ1-5; no reliable D call. Germline CDR1 reads SGHAT; CDR2 reads FQNNGV. This CDR3 region has 12 residues. V was cut by 5 bases and J by 4 bases, with 6 bases left in between. DNA of the CDR3: TGTGCCAGCAGCACTCAGAATCAGCCCCAGCATTTT. Amino acids: CASSTQNQPQHF.

The chain has TRBV7-9 and TRBJ2-5, with D unresolved. Germline lookup yields CDR1 SEHNR and CDR2 FQNEAQ (reference sequence). V was pared by 8 bases and J by 1 base, with 5 bases between. This CDR3 has 11 amino acids. The CDR3 DNA is TGTGCCAGCCAACTCCAAGAGACCCAGTACTTC. Translated, it gives CASQLQETQYF.

V gene TRBV4-2 combines with J gene TRBJ2-2, with a tentative D call TRBD2 (6 bases). This CDR3 contains 17 residues. V was trimmed by 0 bases and J by 4 bases, leaving 15 bases between them. Germline V lookup: CDR1 LGHNA, CDR2 YNFKEQ. The CDR3 DNA is TGTGCCAGCAGCCAAGATCTTCGGGGGTCGGGCACCGGGGAGCTGTTTTTT. Amino acid sequence: CASSQDLRGSGTGELFF.

This chain joins TRBV6-5 and TRBJ2-3; D is possibly TRBD2 (6 bases). Trimming removed 6 bases from V and 4 bases from J, with 14 bases in between. This CDR3 is built from 14 residues. Germline CDR1 reads MNHEY; CDR2 reads SVGAGI. CDR3: CASSPSWGADTQYF. The CDR3 nucleotides read TGTGCCAGCAGCCCTTCTTGGGGGGCAGATACGCAGTATTTT.

The DNA of the CDR3 is TGTGCCAGCGGGGGCGGGTCGAGCTCCTACAATGAGCAGTTCTTC. Protein product: CASGGGSSSYNEQFF. J is TRBJ2-1 and V is TRBV7-9, with a possible D match to TRBD1 (6 bases). This CDR3 is 15 amino acids long. Trimming shortened V by 8 bases and J by 0 bases, and 14 bases separated the two germline ends. Germline loops: CDR1 SEHNR, CDR2 FQNEAQ (reference sequence).

This clone showed up just a few times. The chain combines TRBV7-2 with TRBJ1-4; D uncertain. Germline assignment: CDR1 SGHTA and CDR2 FQGNSA. The germline V and J ends were trimmed by 2 bases and 2 bases, with 12 bases remaining between them. CDR3 length: 16 residues. CDR3 region: CASSLSFAGTNEKLFF. Here the CDR3 DNA reads TGTGCCAGCAGCTTAAGTTTCGCGGGCACTAATGAAAAACTGTTTTTT. Full variable domain (remainder filled in from reference TRBV7-2 and TRBJ1-4): GAGVSQSPSNKVTEKGKDVELRCDPISGHTALYWYRQSLGQGLEFLIYFQGNSAPDKSGLPSDRFSAERTGGSVSTLTIQRTQQEDSAVYLCASSLSFAGTNEKLFFGSGTQLSVL.

The V call is TRBV5-1, the J call TRBJ1-2; D is perhaps TRBD1 (6 bases). V lost 6 bases and J 2 bases, leaving 14 bases between the germline ends. The CDR3 loop spans 14 amino acids. Germline values: CDR1 SGHRS, CDR2 YFSETQ. CDR3 in DNA: TGCGCCAGCACCCGGGGGCAGAACAACTATGGCTACACCTTC. Translated, it gives CASTRGQNNYGYTF.

V usage is TRBV11-2 and J usage is TRBJ2-1; 9 nucleotides match TRBD1. With 1 base clipped from V and 5 bases from J, the junction kept 3 bases outside the gene matches. Germline V gene sequence: CDR1 SGHAT, CDR2 FQNNGV. The CDR3 runs to 15 residues. The CDR3 DNA sequence: TGTGCCAGCAGCTTAGTGGGACAGGGAAACAATGAGCAGTTCTTC. This gives the protein CASSLVGQGNNEQFF.

This chain joins TRBV19 and TRBJ1-2, with D hard to call. V lost 3 bases, J lost 2 bases, and 7 bases lay in between. Germline CDR1 LNHDA, CDR2 SQIVND (reference sequence). The CDR3 is made up of 13 amino acids. CDR3 residues: CASSIGGNYGYTF. The CDR3 DNA sequence: TGTGCCAGTAGTATTGGAGGAAACTATGGCTACACCTTC.

In its sample, this clone was seen a few times. In DNA form, the CDR3 reads TGTGCCAGCAGGGCTTCTGAGGCAACTAATGAAAAACTGTTTTTT. It translates to CASRASEATNEKLFF. This chain links TRBV25-1 with TRBJ1-4; D remains unclear. The germline CDR1 and CDR2 sequences are MGHDK and SYGVNS. This CDR3 has 15 residues. The ends were cut back, 6 bases at V and 0 bases at J, with 11 bases in the middle.

As DNA, the CDR3 is TGTGCCAGTAGCCCAATGCGGAGGCGCCTGCCCCAGCATTTT. Its protein is CASSPMRRRLPQHF. The chain couples TRBV19 to TRBJ1-5; D is undetermined. Per germline, CDR1 LNHDA and CDR2 SQIVND (reference sequence). V was shortened by 6 bases and J by 9 bases, with 18 bases between the two germline ends. This CDR3 comprises 14 residues. The variable domain in full, completed from reference TRBV19 and TRBJ1-5, reads DGGITQSPKYLFRKEGQNVTLSCEQNLNHDAMYWYRQDPGQGLRLIYYSQIVNDFQKGDIAEGYSVSREKKESFPLTVTSAQKNPTAFYLCASSPMRRRLPQHFGDGTRLSIL.

This clone has only a few counts. The gene calls are TRBV7-2 and TRBJ1-5; 8 positions agree with TRBD1. The CDR3 contains 15 residues. Per germline, CDR1 SGHTA and CDR2 FQGNSA. V lost 4 bases to trimming and J lost 3 bases; unmatched junction nucleotides: 5. CDR3 DNA: TGTGCCAGCAGCTCGACAGGGGTACTCAATCAGCCCCAGCATTTT. Its translation: CASSSTGVLNQPQHF.

The gene calls are TRBV4-2 and TRBJ2-1; 10 bases map to TRBD2. Unmatched junction bases numbered 0, after V lost 2 bases and J lost 2 bases. CDR3 size: 15 residues. From germline, CDR1 is LGHNA and CDR2 YNFKEQ. The CDR3: CASSQTSGTYNEQFF. The CDR3 DNA reads as TGTGCCAGCAGCCAAACTAGCGGGACCTACAATGAGCAGTTCTTC.

The V gene is TRBV14, the J gene TRBJ2-2; D ambiguous. Between the trimmed V and J ends, which lost 1 base and 3 bases, there was a span of 12 bases. This CDR3 spans 16 amino acids. The V gene's germline CDR1 is SGHDN and CDR2 FVKESK. This CDR3 reads CASSQALGVDTGELFF. CDR3 coding DNA: TGTGCCAGCAGCCAAGCCTTAGGTGTCGACACCGGGGAGCTGTTTTTT.

The gene calls are TRBV15 and TRBJ2-5, with 10 bases fitting TRBD2. V trimming: 9 bases; J trimming: 2 bases; junction bases outside the gene matches: 9. The germline CDR1 and CDR2 sequences are LNHNV and YYDKDF (reference sequence). The CDR3 length is 15 residues. CDR3 region: CATRLAGGLQETQYF. The CDR3 region has the DNA TGTGCCACGCGATTAGCGGGGGGATTGCAAGAGACCCAGTACTTC.

J is TRBJ2-5 and V is TRBV11-2, with D possibly being TRBD2 (6 bases). With 1 base removed from V and 4 bases from J, the gap between germline ends came to 13 bases. Germline values: CDR1 SGHAT, CDR2 FQNNGV. The CDR3 extends over 15 amino acids. CDR3 nucleotides: TGTGCCAGCAGCTTAGGTGGCTGGGGAGGAGAGACCCAGTACTTC. It translates to CASSLGGWGGETQYF.

The V and J genes are TRBV16 and TRBJ1-2, with D perhaps matching TRBD1 (5 bases). V was cut by 0 bases and J by 1 base, with 6 bases left in between. Germline loops: CDR1 KGHSY, CDR2 FQNENV. The CDR3 length is 14 residues. The CDR3 region has the DNA TGTGCCAGCAGCCAATCGGGGGTTAACTATGGCTACACCTTC. This translates into CASSQSGVNYGYTF. The full variable domain, in which reference TRBV16 and TRBJ1-2 provide the parts outside the CDR3, is GEEVAQTPKHLVRGEGQKAKLYCAPIKGHSYVFWYQQVLKNEFKFLISFQNENVFDETGMPKERFSAKCLPNSPCSLEIQATKLEDSAVYFCASSQSGVNYGYTFGSGTRLTVV.

This clone was observed once. The chain recombines TRBV7-6 with TRBJ1-6, with D unclear. Between the trimmed V and J ends, which lost 3 bases and 8 bases, there was a span of 11 bases. Germline V CDR1 and CDR2: SGHVS, FNYEAQ. This CDR3 has 14 residues. The chain's CDR3 is CASSLVDRDSPLHF. In nucleotides, the CDR3 is TGTGCCAGCAGCTTGGTAGATAGGGATTCACCCCTCCACTTT.

V gene TRBV5-4 combines with J gene TRBJ2-7; 7 positions match TRBD2. CDR3 length equals 15 residues. The junction had 7 bases not matched to a gene; V was cut back by 2 bases and J by 2 bases. The germline gives CDR1 SGHNT, CDR2 YYREEE (reference sequence). The CDR3 is CASSLDLAGTYEQYF. In DNA, the CDR3 is TGTGCCAGCAGCTTAGACTTAGCGGGCACCTACGAGCAGTACTTC.

V usage is TRBV2 and J usage is TRBJ2-2, with TRBD1 matching over 11 bases. Looked up from germline, CDR1 is SNHLY and CDR2 is FYNNEI. V dropped 7 bases and J dropped 7; count of bases not matched to a gene: 8. The CDR3 is 15 residues long. CDR3 region: CASTGDRGFGGELFF. The CDR3 DNA follows: TGTGCCAGCACCGGGGACAGGGGGTTTGGCGGGGAGCTGTTTTTT.

This sequence joins TRBV18 and TRBJ2-5, with a possible D match to TRBD1 (5 bases). This CDR3 region has 13 residues. Trimming cost V 2 bases and J 5 bases, with 9 bases left between them. Germline V lookup: CDR1 KGHSH, CDR2 LQKENI. The CDR3 loop reads CASSPSNRETQYF. The DNA for the CDR3 is TGTGCCAGCTCACCATCTAACAGGGAGACCCAGTACTTC.

This sequence joins TRBV5-4 and TRBJ2-1; TRBD2 agrees at 16 bases. Germline V gene sequence: CDR1 SGHNT, CDR2 YYREEE (reference sequence). CDR3 length: 18 amino acids. J was trimmed by 7 bases and V by 4 bases; bases with no gene match: 11. The CDR3 nucleotides read TGTGCCAGCAGCACCGGGACTAGCGGGAGGGCCCGCGGAAATGAGCAGTTCTTC. Protein product: CASSTGTSGRARGNEQFF. The variable domain in full, with the rest retrieved from reference TRBV5-4 and TRBJ2-1, is ETGVTQSPTHLIKTRGQQVTLRCSSQSGHNTVSWYQQALGQGPQFIFQYYREEENGRGNFPPRFSGLQFPNYSSELNVNALELDDSALYLCASSTGTSGRARGNEQFFGPGTRLTVL.

The chain carries TRBV28 and TRBJ2-4; 7 bases fit TRBD1. The CDR3 spans 15 residues. Germline V gene lookup returns CDR1 MDHEN and CDR2 SYDVKM. V lost 9 bases, J lost 4 bases, and 12 bases stayed unmatched. The CDR3 bases are TGTGCCAGTCGAGCCGGGACAGCCGAAAAAAACATTCAGTACTTC. Translation: CASRAGTAEKNIQYF.

J is TRBJ1-1 and V is TRBV6-6; 7 bases align to TRBD1. This CDR3 region has 14 residues. Unmatched junction bases numbered 8, after V lost 9 bases and J lost 1 base. Germline lookup yields CDR1 MNHNY and CDR2 SVGAGI (reference sequence). CDR3 nucleotides: TGTGCCAGTGTCTTAGGGACAGAGAACACTGAAGCTTTCTTT. It yields the protein CASVLGTENTEAFF.

This chain connects TRBV18 to TRBJ2-7; D call uncertain. The V gene's germline CDR1 is KGHSH and CDR2 LQKENI. This CDR3 has 11 residues. V dropped 4 bases and J dropped 6 bases, with 7 bases sitting between them. CDR3: CASSQGREQYF. In DNA form, the CDR3 reads TGTGCCAGCTCACAGGGTCGCGAGCAGTACTTC.